A single sample gave rise to the 25 T cell receptor beta chains below, sequenced in a study of blood T cell repertoires in COVID-19. Produced via immunoSEQ multiplex PCR; TCRdb's table is partial and in-frame only. The sample includes some 150,000 clones, about four fifths seen only once; the top ten take roughly 0.58%. Sequencing was carried out using peripheral blood. These receptors originate from a man in his sixties with acute or convalescent COVID-19.

This chain connects TRBV2 to TRBJ2-7, with 7 bases lining up with TRBD1. J was trimmed by 2 bases and V by 8 bases; bases with no gene match: 9. Germline-derived CDR1 and CDR2 are SNHLY and FYNNEI. The CDR3 is 14 residues long. The chain's CDR3 is CASQVDRLAYEQYF. Here the CDR3 DNA reads TGTGCCAGCCAGGTGGACAGGTTAGCCTACGAGCAGTACTTC.

The V gene is TRBV6-5, the J gene TRBJ2-5; possibly TRBD1 for D (5 bases). The V and J ends lost 5 bases and 0 bases respectively, with 10 bases between them. Germline CDR1 and CDR2: MNHEY and SVGAGI. The CDR3 sequence is 14 residues long. The CDR3 protein is CASSTDRYQETQYF. DNA of the CDR3: TGTGCCAGCAGTACCGACAGATACCAAGAGACCCAGTACTTC.

The chain employs TRBV7-8 and TRBJ1-6, with 7 bases matching TRBD1. The CDR3 extends over 15 amino acids. Germline CDR1 reads SGHVS; CDR2 reads FQNEAQ. The trim removed 5 bases at V and 6 bases at J, leaving 7 bases unmatched. DNA for the CDR3: TGTGCCAGCAGCGGCGTGGGACAGCCTAATTCACCCCTCCACTTT. It is translated as CASSGVGQPNSPLHF.

This clone was found a few times. The CDR3 protein is CASSKDRARELFF. CDR3 nucleotide sequence: TGTGCCAGCAGCAAGGACAGGGCGAGAGAACTGTTTTTT. The gene calls are TRBV7-2 and TRBJ1-4, with 8 bases aligning to TRBD1. The CDR3 length is 13 residues. Looked up from germline, CDR1 is SGHTA and CDR2 is FQGNSA. V dropped 5 bases and J dropped 12; count of bases not matched to a gene: 8.

The chain has TRBV18 and TRBJ2-7; 8 bases line up with TRBD1. The V and J ends lost 0 bases and 0 bases, in that order; junction bases with no gene match: 7. The CDR3 sequence is 17 residues long. The germline CDR1 and CDR2 sequences are KGHSH and LQKENI. The CDR3 here is CASSPPGVGQDSYEQYF. CDR3 DNA: TGTGCCAGCTCACCACCAGGGGTGGGACAGGACTCCTACGAGCAGTACTTC.

The rearrangement joins TRBV18 to TRBJ2-1; 9 bases are shared with TRBD1. This CDR3 spans 15 amino acids. Per the germline V gene, CDR1 is KGHSH and CDR2 is LQKENI. V shed 3 bases, J shed 8 bases, and the junction held 8 bases outside the gene matches. The CDR3 sequence is CASSPIWDRVDEQFF. DNA of the CDR3: TGTGCCAGCTCACCTATATGGGACAGGGTAGATGAGCAGTTCTTC.

V and J are TRBV7-2 and TRBJ2-6; D uncertain. CDR1 is SGHTA, CDR2 FQGNSA, per germline. V gave up 1 base and J gave up 0 bases, with 4 bases separating them. The length of the CDR3 is 15 residues. For the CDR3, the DNA is TGTGCCAGCAGCTTAGTCTCCTCTGGGGCCAACGTCCTGACTTTC. It translates to CASSLVSSGANVLTF.

CDR3 residues: CASSQDMGDLETQYF. CDR3 DNA sequence: TGTGCCAGCAGCCAAGATATGGGGGACTTAGAGACCCAGTACTTC. The chain joins TRBV3-1 (or the pseudogene TRBV3-2) to TRBJ2-5; perhaps TRBD2 as D (6 bases). The V and J ends lost 0 bases and 4 bases respectively, with 12 bases between them. The CDR3 length is 15 residues. The germline gives CDR1 LGHDT, CDR2 YNNKEL (reference sequence).

The chain has TRBV4-1 and TRBJ2-7, with D perhaps matching TRBD1 (6 bases). Germline CDR1 and CDR2: MGHRA and YSYEKL. V lost 5 bases and J lost 7, with 18 bases in between. The CDR3 has 14 amino acids. In DNA form, the CDR3 reads TGCGCCAGCAGCTCTCGGACAGACAGTACTGAGCAGTACTTC. Protein: CASSSRTDSTEQYF.

V usage is TRBV5-6 and J usage is TRBJ1-2; 9 positions match TRBD1. Germline trimming cut 3 bases from V and 4 bases from J; bases unmatched to any gene: 16. The CDR3 sequence is 18 residues long. Per the germline V gene, CDR1 is SGHDT and CDR2 is YYEEEE. CDR3 nucleotide sequence: TGTGCCAGCAGCTGGGGCGGGGTCGGTCGACAGGGGGGCTATGGCTACACCTTC. Translating it yields CASSWGGVGRQGGYGYTF.

The genes are TRBV3-1 (or the pseudogene TRBV3-2) and TRBJ1-6; D gene unclear. The CDR3 extends over 14 amino acids. Germline CDR1 LGHDT, CDR2 YNNKEL (reference sequence). Between the trimmed V and J ends, which lost 1 base and 7 bases, there was a span of 8 bases. CDR3 region: CASSQGAINSPLHF. As DNA, the CDR3 is TGTGCCAGCAGCCAAGGGGCCATAAATTCACCCCTCCACTTT.

This chain connects TRBV7-2 to TRBJ2-3, with D possibly TRBD2 on 6 matching bases. Germline CDR1 and CDR2: SGHTA and FQGNSA. This CDR3 has 13 residues. The V end was cut by 2 bases, the J end by 6 bases, with 9 bases between. The CDR3, as DNA: TGTGCCAGCAGCTTAAGGAGGGGCGATACGCAGTATTTT. Translated, it gives CASSLRRGDTQYF.

The chain recombines TRBV30 with TRBJ2-7; D remains unclear. V was shortened by 4 bases and J by 0 bases, with 7 bases between the two germline ends. This CDR3 contains 12 residues. Germline loops: CDR1 GTSNPN, CDR2 SVGIG (reference sequence). The CDR3 loop is CAWNEASYEQYF. CDR3 DNA: TGTGCCTGGAACGAGGCCTCCTACGAGCAGTACTTC.

V gene TRBV5-1 combines with J gene TRBJ2-1, with 9 bases that match TRBD2. Germline-derived CDR1 and CDR2 are SGHRS and YFSETQ. Germline trimming cut 4 bases from V and 10 bases from J; bases unmatched to any gene: 9. The CDR3 spans 14 residues. The CDR3 DNA follows: TGCGCCAGCAGCCAAGGGACTAGCAATAACGAGCAGTTCTTC. Translation gives CASSQGTSNNEQFF.

The rearrangement joins TRBV6-2 or TRBV6-3 to TRBJ2-7; TRBD1 aligns across 8 bases. The germline gives CDR1 MNHEY, CDR2 SVGEGT. Trimming removed 5 bases from V and 0 bases from J; junction bases left unmatched: 3. CDR3 length equals 14 residues. This CDR3 is CASSTGGSSYEQYF. DNA of the CDR3: TGTGCCAGCAGTACAGGGGGGAGCTCCTACGAGCAGTACTTC.

This sequence joins TRBV12-3 or TRBV12-4 and TRBJ1-2; the D is unclear. V was clipped by 5 bases and J by 5 bases, with 9 bases between them. The CDR3 is made up of 12 amino acids. CDR3 loop: CASSPSPYGYTF. The CDR3 DNA follows: TGTGCCAGCAGTCCCTCCCCGTATGGCTACACCTTC.

The V call is TRBV5-1, the J call TRBJ1-5, with D maybe TRBD1 (5 bases). V shed 4 bases and J shed 3 bases, with 8 bases lying between them. The germline V gene has CDR1 SGHRS and CDR2 YFSETQ. The CDR3 has 13 amino acids. CDR3 region: CASSMDTNQPQHF. The CDR3 DNA is TGCGCCAGCAGCATGGACACCAATCAGCCCCAGCATTTT.

The rearrangement uses TRBV6-2 or TRBV6-3 and TRBJ2-6; a weak D match, TRBD1 (5 bases). The CDR3 extends over 17 amino acids. The V gene lost 5 bases and the J gene lost 0 bases, with 14 bases spanning the gap. From germline, CDR1 is MNHEY and CDR2 SVGEGT. This CDR3 is CASSPKGKSSGANVLTF. As DNA, the CDR3 is TGTGCCAGCAGTCCGAAGGGGAAGAGCTCTGGGGCCAACGTCCTGACTTTC.

This clone came up once. V usage is TRBV19 and J usage is TRBJ2-1, with 12 positions matching TRBD2. There are 15 residues in the CDR3. J lost 6 bases, V lost 1 base, and 1 base had no gene match. Germline CDR1 reads LNHDA; CDR2 reads SQIVND (reference sequence). CDR3 protein: CASSIGLAGANEQFF. The CDR3 region has the DNA TGTGCCAGTAGTATAGGACTAGCGGGAGCCAATGAGCAGTTCTTC.

CDR3 DNA: TGTGCCAGCAGTTCTCCTGGACAGGGCTCCTACAATGAGCAGTTCTTC. Protein product: CASSSPGQGSYNEQFF. This chain joins TRBV7-2 and TRBJ2-1; 8 bases fit TRBD1. The ends lost 6 bases at V and 0 bases at J; junction bases unmatched: 7. The CDR3 sequence is 16 residues long. CDR1 and CDR2 from the germline V gene are SGHTA and FQGNSA.

The rearrangement joins TRBV3-1 (or the pseudogene TRBV3-2) to TRBJ1-4; 8 nucleotides match TRBD1. From germline, CDR1 is LGHDT and CDR2 YNNKEL (reference sequence). The length of the CDR3 is 16 residues. Germline trimming cut 1 base from V and 3 bases from J; bases unmatched to any gene: 4. The CDR3 here is CASSQAGGLSNEKLFF. The CDR3 DNA is TGTGCCAGCAGCCAAGCAGGGGGCTTGTCTAATGAAAAACTGTTTTTT.

The rearrangement joins TRBV29-1 to TRBJ1-1; no reliable D call. V gave up 4 bases and J gave up 5 bases, with 20 bases separating them. Germline-derived CDR1 and CDR2 are SQVTM and ANQGSEA. The CDR3 has 15 amino acids. In DNA form, the CDR3 reads TGCAGCGTTGTTGCAGTTAATCTTGACGGGACTGAAGCTTTCTTT. Its protein product is CSVVAVNLDGTEAFF.

A few counts support this clone. The chain links TRBV10-3 to TRBJ2-1; 9 bases are shared with TRBD2. CDR3 length: 16 residues. In germline, CDR1 is ENHRY, CDR2 SYGVKD. With V trimmed by 7 bases and J by 8 bases, 15 bases remained unmatched. The chain's CDR3 is CAIKSQASGNKDEQFF. CDR3 bases: TGTGCCATCAAGAGCCAGGCTAGCGGGAATAAGGATGAGCAGTTCTTC.

The chain combines TRBV27 with TRBJ1-5; 7 bases are shared with TRBD1. V shed 2 bases, J shed 2 bases, and the junction held 3 bases outside the gene matches. The CDR3 is 15 residues long. Germline lookup yields CDR1 MNHEY and CDR2 SMNVEV (reference sequence). CDR3 in amino acids: CASSLRQGGNQPQHF. The CDR3 nucleotides read TGTGCCAGCAGTTTAAGGCAGGGGGGCAATCAGCCCCAGCATTTT.

V gene TRBV18 combines with J gene TRBJ1-6; D not certain. V shed 3 bases and J shed 8 bases, with 8 bases lying between them. Germline CDR1 reads KGHSH; CDR2 reads LQKENI. The CDR3 contains 13 residues. The CDR3 DNA follows: TGTGCCAGCTCACCGGGCAGTGATTCACCCCTCCACTTT. It codes for CASSPGSDSPLHF.